One and the same sample provided the 31 T cell receptor beta chains below, sequenced in a study of human T cells and chemical hapten exposure. The time point denotes: patch test 3, about 24 weeks after DPC sensitization. The treatment is: therapeutic diphenylcyclopropenone sensitization with weekly scalp DPC. From the RACE reads, TCRdb called clonotypes with MiXCR, one entry per CDR3 protein. The sample lists around 200,000 distinct CDR3 sequences; about 25% were seen once. The sequences come from whole blood, collected in connection with sensitization to the hapten diphenylcyclopropenone (DPC). These receptors were obtained from a woman aged 35 to 49 with alopecia areata. Some clones in this sample may be carry-over from other donors' samples.

There are many counts of this clonotype. This chain connects TRBV18 to TRBJ2-1; 8 bases align to TRBD1. This CDR3 has 16 amino acids. V dropped 2 bases and J dropped 9; count of bases not matched to a gene: 12. CDR1 KGHSH and CDR2 LQKENI come from the germline V gene. CDR3 nucleotides: TGTGCCAGCTCACCAGCCGGCAGGGGGCGATCTGGTGAGCAGTTCTTC. As protein: CASSPAGRGRSGEQFF.

The genes are TRBV29-1 and TRBJ1-1, with a weak D call TRBD1 (5 bases). Germline values: CDR1 SQVTM, CDR2 ANQGSEA. Trimming left V 3 bases short and J 0 bases short, with 11 bases between. The CDR3 has 14 amino acids. The CDR3 coding sequence is TGCAGCGTTGAGTCGGGGCAGCTGAACACTGAAGCTTTCTTT. It codes for CSVESGQLNTEAFF.

This clonotype was recorded at least ten times. The chain links TRBV4-2 to TRBJ1-6; D is possibly TRBD1 (6 bases). Per the germline V gene, CDR1 is LGHNA and CDR2 is YNFKEQ. CDR3 length equals 18 residues. V was cut by 0 bases and J by 9 bases, with 21 bases left in between. The CDR3 region has the DNA TGTGCCAGCAGCCAAGAAGTGGCGTCCGGGACAAACAGTTCACCCCTCCACTTT. The encoded protein is CASSQEVASGTNSSPLHF.

This clonotype was detected only a few times. The chain is built from TRBV20-1 and TRBJ2-7, with D possibly TRBD2 on 6 matching bases. V lost 8 bases, J lost 2 bases, and 19 bases lay in between. The germline V gene encodes CDR1 DFQATT and CDR2 SNEGSKA (reference sequence). The CDR3 contains 14 residues. CDR3 DNA sequence: TGCAGTCCAAGAGGCGGGACCGTGACCTACGAGCAGTACTTC. Translating gives CSPRGGTVTYEQYF.

This clonotype was seen many times. This chain uses TRBV9 with TRBJ2-1; D assignment may be TRBD1 or TRBD2 (5 bases each). This CDR3 comprises 15 residues. Trimming took off 4 bases at V and 7 bases at J, with 18 bases between the two ends. The V gene's germline CDR1 is SGDLS and CDR2 YYNGEE. CDR3 bases: TGTGCCAGCAGCTACCGGGACGGCCCTTGGAATGAGCAGTTCTTC. It specifies CASSYRDGPWNEQFF.

This clonotype came up a few times. V is TRBV18 and J is TRBJ1-2, with D tentatively TRBD1 (6 bases). Trimming took 1 base from V and 5 from J, leaving 14 bases between them. The CDR3 covers 15 residues. Germline V gene data show CDR1 as KGHSH and CDR2 as LQKENI. Here the CDR3 reads CASSPQGDQAYGYTF. Here the CDR3 DNA reads TGTGCCAGCTCACCACAGGGGGACCAGGCATATGGCTACACCTTC.

The chain carries TRBV7-2 and TRBJ2-7; D might be TRBD2 (7 bases). The V and J ends lost 4 bases and 4 bases respectively, with 20 bases between them. CDR1 is SGHTA and CDR2 is FQGNSA in the germline V gene. The CDR3 loop spans 16 amino acids. CDR3 region: CASSSRGEGRIYEQYF. As DNA, the CDR3 is TGTGCCAGCAGCTCAAGGGGGGAGGGCCGTATATACGAGCAGTACTTC. Drawing the rest from reference TRBV7-2 and TRBJ2-7, the complete variable domain is GAGVSQSPSNKVTEKGKDVELRCDPISGHTALYWYRQSLGQGLEFLIYFQGNSAPDKSGLPSDRFSAERTGGSVSTLTIQRTQQEDSAVYLCASSSRGEGRIYEQYFGPGTRLTVT.

The chain links TRBV6-1 to TRBJ2-2; D is unresolved. The germline gives CDR1 MNHNS, CDR2 SASEGT. The CDR3 extends over 14 amino acids. V shed 5 bases and J shed 4 bases, with 11 bases lying between them. This CDR3 is CASSTETRTGELFF. The CDR3 coding sequence is TGTGCCAGCAGTACCGAAACCCGCACCGGGGAGCTGTTTTTT.

This clonotype was detected a few times. This rearrangement joins TRBV28 to TRBJ1-6, with no clear D. The V gene's germline CDR1 is MDHEN and CDR2 SYDVKM. V was trimmed by 4 bases and J by 7 bases, leaving 17 bases between them. The CDR3 loop spans 16 amino acids. CDR3 residues: CASSSLDGKANSPLHF. As DNA, the CDR3 is TGTGCCAGCAGTTCCCTGGACGGAAAGGCCAATTCACCCCTCCACTTT.

The genes are TRBV27 and TRBJ2-2, with D perhaps matching TRBD2 (6 bases). There are 16 residues in the CDR3. Deletions cut 8 bases from V and 4 bases from J, with 20 bases between. Germline V gene sequence: CDR1 MNHEY, CDR2 SMNVEV (reference sequence). CDR3 residues: CASAVWGDAPTGELFF. CDR3 nucleotide sequence: TGTGCCAGCGCGGTGTGGGGGGACGCCCCCACCGGGGAGCTGTTTTTT.

In this sample, this clonotype turned up many times. CDR3: CASSQEPGEETQYF. CDR3 bases: TGTGCCAGCAGCCAAGAGCCTGGGGAAGAGACCCAGTACTTC. V and J are TRBV4-2 and TRBJ2-5, with D hard to call. The CDR3 is made up of 14 amino acids. V lost 0 bases, J lost 3 bases, and 8 bases lay in between. CDR1 LGHNA and CDR2 YNFKEQ come from the germline V gene.

The J gene is TRBJ1-1, the V gene TRBV2; TRBD1 matches 8 bases. The germline V gene has CDR1 SNHLY and CDR2 FYNNEI. The V gene end was trimmed by 5 bases and the J gene end by 5 bases; junction bases not matched to a gene: 7. CDR3 length equals 14 residues. The CDR3 loop reads CASSLRGLGTEAFF. The DNA of the CDR3 is TGTGCCAGCAGTCTCAGGGGGCTGGGAACTGAAGCTTTCTTT.

The chain links TRBV5-6 to TRBJ2-3; 10 bases map to TRBD2. This CDR3 spans 13 amino acids. The germline gives CDR1 SGHDT, CDR2 YYEEEE. The junction had 11 bases not matched to a gene; V was cut back by 9 bases and J by 10 bases. In nucleotides, the CDR3 is TGTGCCACCCAGCCTAGCGGGAGTTCGGCGCAGTATTTT. Residues: CATQPSGSSAQYF.

This clonotype was detected only a few times. The chain combines TRBV24-1 with TRBJ2-3; perhaps TRBD2 as D (6 bases). V was shortened by 5 bases and J by 3 bases, with 11 bases between the two germline ends. The CDR3 contains 14 residues. Per germline, CDR1 KGHDR and CDR2 SFDVKD. Here the CDR3 reads CATSAVGLTDTQYF. The CDR3 DNA reads as TGTGCCACCAGTGCTGTGGGACTGACAGATACGCAGTATTTT.

This clonotype was observed a few times. The V gene is TRBV6-2 or TRBV6-3, the J gene TRBJ1-1, with D hard to call. CDR3 length equals 13 residues. The germline V and J ends were trimmed by 8 bases and 0 bases, with 10 bases remaining between them. Germline CDR1 MNHEY, CDR2 SVGEGT. Here the CDR3 reads CASFSRLNTEAFF. DNA of the CDR3: TGTGCCAGCTTTTCGAGGTTGAACACTGAAGCTTTCTTT.

The chain carries TRBV7-8 and TRBJ2-1, with 11 bases fitting TRBD2. Germline V CDR1 and CDR2: SGHVS, FQNEAQ. This CDR3 has 15 amino acids. Trimming at V came to 5 bases and at J to 5 bases, leaving 5 bases not matched to a gene. The chain's CDR3 is CASSPWGLADNEQFF. The CDR3 coding sequence is TGTGCCAGCAGCCCTTGGGGACTAGCGGACAATGAGCAGTTCTTC.

This chain joins TRBV5-1 and TRBJ2-1; D may be TRBD2 (5 bases). Germline V gene data show CDR1 as SGHRS and CDR2 as YFSETQ. Trimming cost V 0 bases and J 5 bases, with 18 bases left between them. The CDR3 length is 17 residues. The CDR3: CASSLGTSKVVNNEQFF. DNA of the CDR3: TGCGCCAGCAGCTTGGGGACTTCAAAGGTTGTAAACAATGAGCAGTTCTTC. Combining the CDR3 with reference TRBV5-1 and TRBJ2-1 gives the whole variable domain KAGVTQTPRYLIKTRGQQVTLSCSPISGHRSVSWYQQTPGQGLQFLFEYFSETQRNKGNFPGRFSGRQFSNSRSEMNVSTLELGDSALYLCASSLGTSKVVNNEQFFGPGTRLTVL.

Regarding this clonotype: Compared with germline, one end of the junction differs, possibly owing to a read error. The genes are TRBV20-1 and TRBJ1-2; possible D gene TRBD1, 6 bases. Germline V gives CDR1 DFQATT, CDR2 SNEGSKA (reference sequence). The CDR3 is 17 amino acids. DNA of the CDR3: TGCAGTGCTAGTGCCCTCGCTGGGACAACCTTAAACTATGGCTACAACTTC. Amino acid sequence: CSASALAGTTLNYGYNF.

The table lists this clonotype with a few counts. The chain links TRBV12-3 or TRBV12-4 to TRBJ2-1; TRBD2 matches 8 bases. This CDR3 has 15 amino acids. The junction had 12 bases not matched to a gene; V was cut back by 7 bases and J by 7 bases. The CDR3 here is CASTSSSGGENEQFF. The DNA of the CDR3 is TGTGCCAGCACCTCTAGCTCGGGGGGGGAAAATGAGCAGTTCTTC.

This chain uses TRBV24-1 with TRBJ2-3, with 7 bases that match TRBD2. Germline values: CDR1 KGHDR, CDR2 SFDVKD. V trimming: 9 bases; J trimming: 1 base; junction bases outside the gene matches: 9. CDR3 size: 15 residues. DNA for the CDR3: TGTGCCACCGGGGTGGCAGGGAGGGGCACAGATACGCAGTATTTT. Translating it yields CATGVAGRGTDTQYF.

This clonotype has a single count. The junction shows a germline mismatch at one end, possibly a read error. V usage is TRBV28 and J usage is TRBJ2-1, with 9 bases identical to TRBD2. The CDR3 has 19 residues. CDR1 MDHEN and CDR2 SYDVKM come from the germline V gene. The chain's CDR3 is CASSAGGTGPRSSSNEQFF. CDR3 in DNA: TGTGCCAGCAGTGCGGGAGGGACGGGACCCCGCTCCTCCTCCAATGAGCAGTTCTTC.

This clonotype was recorded at least ten times. V usage is TRBV7-9 and J usage is TRBJ2-2; D ambiguous. V was clipped by 8 bases and J by 0 bases, with 13 bases between them. This CDR3 contains 15 residues. Germline-derived CDR1 and CDR2 are SEHNR and FQNEAQ (reference sequence). CDR3 sequence reads: CASFAGLPNTGELFF. The CDR3 coding sequence is TGTGCCAGCTTTGCCGGGCTACCGAACACCGGGGAGCTGTTTTTT.

The chain links TRBV6-2 or TRBV6-3 to TRBJ2-5; 9 bases map to TRBD2. From germline, CDR1 is MNHEY and CDR2 SVGEGT. J lost 5 bases, V lost 4 bases, and 5 bases had no gene match. CDR3 length: 14 amino acids. The CDR3 DNA reads as TGTGCCAGCAGTTCGGCGGGAGGGCCGGAGACCCAGTACTTC. Protein sequence: CASSSAGGPETQYF.

In its sample, this clonotype was seen a few times. This chain uses TRBV7-2 with TRBJ2-7, with TRBD1 as a possible D gene (6 bases). Trimming pared 2 bases from V and 0 bases from J, leaving 8 bases between. CDR1 and CDR2 (germline): SGHTA, FQGNSA. The CDR3 length is 14 residues. In DNA form, the CDR3 reads TGTGCCAGCAGCTTAAGACAGGCCTCCTACGAGCAGTACTTC. It is translated as CASSLRQASYEQYF.

The chain has TRBV6-5 and TRBJ1-5, with 12 positions matching TRBD1. J was trimmed by 9 bases and V by 6 bases; bases with no gene match: 12. Germline V gene sequence: CDR1 MNHEY, CDR2 SVGAGI. The CDR3 covers 16 residues. The CDR3 spells CASSPSGTGGPGPQHF. The CDR3 DNA is TGTGCCAGCAGCCCATCCGGGACAGGGGGCCCGGGGCCCCAGCATTTT.

This sequence joins TRBV6-6 and TRBJ2-7, with D possibly TRBD1 on 6 matching bases. V gave up 8 bases and J gave up 2 bases, with 13 bases separating them. Germline values: CDR1 MNHNY, CDR2 SVGAGI (reference sequence). The CDR3 has 13 residues. DNA for the CDR3: TGTGCCAGCGGTGCCAGGGGTGCCTACGAGCAGTACTTC. Translation gives CASGARGAYEQYF.

The gene calls are TRBV29-1 and TRBJ2-2, with 11 positions matching TRBD1. V shed 6 bases, J shed 2 bases, and the junction held 11 bases outside the gene matches. This CDR3 has 17 amino acids. Germline loops: CDR1 SQVTM, CDR2 ANQGSEA. Written as DNA, the CDR3 is TGCAGCGTGGACGGGACAGGGGGAGCCGATAACACCGGGGAGCTGTTTTTT. As protein: CSVDGTGGADNTGELFF.

The chain is built from TRBV6-4 and TRBJ2-3; D not certain. This CDR3 comprises 14 residues. V was trimmed by 4 bases and J by 0 bases, leaving 8 bases between them. The germline CDR1 and CDR2 sequences are MRHNA and SNTAGT. CDR3: CASSVDDSTDTQYF. The CDR3 coding sequence is TGTGCCAGCAGTGTCGATGATAGCACAGATACGCAGTATTTT.

This clonotype was seen once. This rearrangement joins TRBV27 to TRBJ1-5, with unresolved D. V was cut by 2 bases and J by 6 bases, with 11 bases left in between. The CDR3 has 14 amino acids. CDR1 is MNHEY, CDR2 SMNVEV, per germline (reference sequence). The CDR3: CASSLLEGSQPQHF. In DNA, the CDR3 is TGTGCCAGCAGTTTACTGGAGGGCTCTCAGCCCCAGCATTTT.

The CDR3 bases are TGTGCCAGCAGCTTAAGACAGGCAGATACGCAGTATTTT. Encoded protein: CASSLRQADTQYF. This rearrangement joins TRBV7-2 to TRBJ2-3, with TRBD1 as a possible D gene (6 bases). CDR3 length: 13 amino acids. Trimming pared 2 bases from V and 4 bases from J, leaving 7 bases between. Germline lookup yields CDR1 SGHTA and CDR2 FQGNSA.

This chain uses TRBV29-1 with TRBJ2-7; D possibly corresponds to TRBD2 (6 bases). Deletions cut 5 bases from V and 2 bases from J, with 13 bases between. CDR1 and CDR2 from the germline V gene are SQVTM and ANQGSEA. This CDR3 has 13 residues. CDR3 sequence reads: CSVRASETYEQYF. CDR3 sequence (DNA): TGCAGCGTTCGCGCTAGCGAGACCTACGAGCAGTACTTC.